A selection of T cell receptor beta chains follows, all from one sample in a study of OX40 agonist ivuxolimab in advanced cancers. The table came from immunoSEQ multiplex PCR; TCRdb's copy has only in-frame clones and leaves some out. Among about 100,000 clones listed, 85% to 95% were seen once. Sequences were derived from CD4+ or CD8+ T cells sorted from blood, sampled in a trial of the OX40 agonist ivuxolimab. The receptors derive from an adult with an advanced solid tumor such as melanoma, head and neck, liver or kidney cancer. Each CDR3 is given with its conserved first and last residue. D genes are given only for firm matches. Size tells how often a clone was seen (once, few, many) or the class of an expanded clone, and some rows leave it out.

NA	NA	TRBV6-5	TRBJ2-1	TGTGCCAGCACTATAGCGGCGTCCTACAATGAGCAGTTCTTC	CASTIAASYNEQFF
NA	NA	TRBV7-9	TRBJ1-1	TGTGCCAGCAGCTTACTAGGGGGAGCCACTGAAGCTTTCTTT	CASSLLGGATEAFF
TRBD1	NA	TRBV7-9	TRBJ1-2	TGTGCCAGCAGCACCCGGACAGGCCAGCTTGGGTATGGCTACACCTTC	CASSTRTGQLGYGYTF
NA	NA	TRBV4-2	TRBJ2-7	TGTGCCAGCAGCCAAGATCAAATAGCGCGCGAGCAGTACTTC	CASSQDQIAREQYF
TRBD1	NA	TRBV4-1	TRBJ1-5	TGCGCCAGCAGCCAACGTGACAGGGGGCATCAGCCCCAGCATTTT	CASSQRDRGHQPQHF
NA	NA	TRBV5-4	TRBJ1-4	TGTGCCAGCAGCTTGGGCCCCCCCACACACAGGGAGGGTAGAGAAAAACTGTTTTTT	CASSLGPPTHREGREKLFF
NA	NA	TRBV25-1	TRBJ2-4	TGTGCCAGCAGCGTCCAGGGGAGTAGGATTCAGTACTTC	CASSVQGSRIQYF
NA	few	TRBV29-1	TRBJ2-3	TGCAGCCCCCAAGGCACAGATACGCAGTATTTT	CSPQGTDTQYF
NA	NA	TRBV28	TRBJ1-2	TGTGCCAGCAGCACTGGTTCCATGGGGGCCAGGGGCTACACCTTC	CASSTGSMGARGYTF
TRBD2	NA	TRBV9	TRBJ2-1	TGTGCCAGCAGCGTAGAAGCGGGAGCCTACAATGAGCAGTTCTTC	CASSVEAGAYNEQFF
NA	NA	TRBV30	TRBJ1-1	TGTGCCTGGAGCCGGCCCGCCAAGATTAACACTGAAGCTTTCTTT	CAWSRPAKINTEAFF
NA	NA	TRBV10-1	TRBJ1-3	TGCGCCAGCAGTGCGGGGGCTGGAAACACCATATATTTT	CASSAGAGNTIYF
TRBD1	NA	TRBV7-3	TRBJ2-2	TGTGCCAGCAGGGGACAGGGGAACACCGGGGAGCTGTTTTTT	CASRGQGNTGELFF
NA	NA	TRBV30	TRBJ1-3	TGTGCCTGGAGTGTATCGGGGAGGGGAAACACCATATATTTT	CAWSVSGRGNTIYF
TRBD2	NA	TRBV5-1	TRBJ2-7	TGCGCCAGCAGCCCAAAAACTAGCGGGAGCTACGAGCAGTACTTC	CASSPKTSGSYEQYF
NA	NA	TRBV20-1	TRBJ1-2	TGCAGTGCTAGAGGGGGAGGCGGCTACACCTTC	CSARGGGGYTF
TRBD2	NA	TRBV18	TRBJ2-2	TGTGCCAGCTCCCCCGGACTAGCGGGAGAGACCGGGGAGCTGTTTTTT	CASSPGLAGETGELFF
NA	NA	TRBV18	TRBJ2-1	TGTGCCAGCTCTGTTCTGCCGCCTGGGGACAATGAGCAGTTCTTC	CASSVLPPGDNEQFF
TRBD2	NA	TRBV15	TRBJ2-1	TGTGCCACCAGCAGAGATTACGGGAGGGCCCCTTCTGAGCAGTTCTTC	CATSRDYGRAPSEQFF
NA	NA	TRBV19	TRBJ2-7	TGTGCCAGTAGCGATTCGACAGCGTTCTACGAGCAGTACTTC	CASSDSTAFYEQYF
TRBD1	NA	TRBV6-5	TRBJ1-5	TGTGCCAGCAGTTGGACAGGGGTAAATCAGCCCCAGCATTTT	CASSWTGVNQPQHF
NA	NA	TRBV19	TRBJ1-1	TGTGCCAGTAGTTACCCGGCAGGATCGAACACTGAAGCTTTCTTT	CASSYPAGSNTEAFF
NA	NA	TRBV18	TRBJ1-1	TGTGCCAGCTCACCTGACTCGGACCGAAGGGCTTTCTTT	CASSPDSDRRAFF
NA	few	TRBV14	TRBJ1-2	TGTGCCAGCAGCCAAGATGCCTATGGCTACACCTTC	CASSQDAYGYTF
NA	NA	TRBV6-5	TRBJ2-3	TGTGCCAGCAGTCCAGAGGCTAGCACAGATACGCAGTATTTT	CASSPEASTDTQYF
NA	NA	TRBV5-5	TRBJ1-2	TGTGCCAGCAGCTTCTCGGGGGCGAACTATGGCTACACCTTC	CASSFSGANYGYTF
NA	NA	TRBV2	TRBJ2-7	TGTGCCAGCAGTGAAGTAGGGTCAGCGCACGAGCAGTACTTC	CASSEVGSAHEQYF
TRBD1	NA	TRBV6-1	TRBJ1-2	TGTGCCAGCAGTGGTACAGGGGAGGTCTATGGCTACACCTTC	CASSGTGEVYGYTF
TRBD1	NA	TRBV6-5	TRBJ1-1	TGTGCCAGCAGTAAAAGGACAGGGTGGAACACTGAAGCTTTCTTT	CASSKRTGWNTEAFF
TRBD2	NA	TRBV11-3	TRBJ2-5	TGTGCCAGCAGCCTCGCACTAGCGGGAGTTGCAGAGACCCAGTACTTC	CASSLALAGVAETQYF